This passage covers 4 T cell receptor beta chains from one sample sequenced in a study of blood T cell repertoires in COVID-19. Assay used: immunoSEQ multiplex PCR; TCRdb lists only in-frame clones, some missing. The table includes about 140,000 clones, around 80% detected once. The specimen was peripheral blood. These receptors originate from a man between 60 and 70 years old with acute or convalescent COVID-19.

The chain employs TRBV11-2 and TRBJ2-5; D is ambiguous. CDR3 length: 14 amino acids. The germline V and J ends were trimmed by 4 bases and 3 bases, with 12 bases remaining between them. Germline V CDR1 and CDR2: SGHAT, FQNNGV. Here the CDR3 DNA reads TGTGCCAGCAGCTCCCCCCCCCTTAAAGAGACCCAGTACTTC. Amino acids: CASSSPPLKETQYF.

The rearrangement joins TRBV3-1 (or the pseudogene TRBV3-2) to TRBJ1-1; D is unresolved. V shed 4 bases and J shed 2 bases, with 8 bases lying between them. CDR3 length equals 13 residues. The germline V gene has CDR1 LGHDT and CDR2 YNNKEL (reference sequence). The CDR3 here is CASSPRGNTEAFF. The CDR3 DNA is TGTGCCAGCAGCCCCCGGGGTAACACTGAAGCTTTCTTT.

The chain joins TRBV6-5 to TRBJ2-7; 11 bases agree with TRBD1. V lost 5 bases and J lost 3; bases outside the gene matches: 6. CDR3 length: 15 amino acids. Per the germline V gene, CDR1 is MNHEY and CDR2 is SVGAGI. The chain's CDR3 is CASSKPGQGDYEQYF. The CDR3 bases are TGTGCCAGCAGTAAACCGGGACAGGGGGACTACGAGCAGTACTTC.

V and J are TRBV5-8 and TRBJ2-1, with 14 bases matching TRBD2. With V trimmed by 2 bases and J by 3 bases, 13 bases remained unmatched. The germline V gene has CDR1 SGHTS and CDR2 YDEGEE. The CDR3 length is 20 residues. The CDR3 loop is CASSLTLGLAGGLNYNEQFF. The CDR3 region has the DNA TGTGCCAGCAGCTTAACCTTAGGACTAGCGGGAGGTCTCAACTACAATGAGCAGTTCTTC.